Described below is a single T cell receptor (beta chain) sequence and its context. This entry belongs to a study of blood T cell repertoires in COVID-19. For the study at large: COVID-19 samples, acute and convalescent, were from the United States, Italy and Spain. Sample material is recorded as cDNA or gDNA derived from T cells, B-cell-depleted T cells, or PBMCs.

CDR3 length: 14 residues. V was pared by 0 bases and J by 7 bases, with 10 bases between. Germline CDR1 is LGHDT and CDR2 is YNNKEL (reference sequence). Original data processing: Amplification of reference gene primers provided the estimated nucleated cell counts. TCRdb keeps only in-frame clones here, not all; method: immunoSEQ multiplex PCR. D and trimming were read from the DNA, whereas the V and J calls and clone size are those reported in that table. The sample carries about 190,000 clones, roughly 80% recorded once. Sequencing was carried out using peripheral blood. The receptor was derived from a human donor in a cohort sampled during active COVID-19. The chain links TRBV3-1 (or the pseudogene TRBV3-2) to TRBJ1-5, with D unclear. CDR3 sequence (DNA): TGTGCCAGCAGCCAAGATGTAACGGGACAGCCCCAGCATTTT. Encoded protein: CASSQDVTGQPQHF.